These 21 T cell receptor beta chains share one sample of origin, sequenced in a study of T cells in Graves' hyperthyroidism and ophthalmopathy. What was amplified from RNA transcripts were TCR beta CDR3 regions. With the HTBI primer set, the TCR CDR3 went through a first round of RT-PCR. TCRdb independently ran MiXCR on the multiplex PCR reads; one entry per CDR3 protein. The data hold about 500,000 distinct CDR3 sequences, with roughly 14% observed a single time. The sequenced material came from blood. The receptors shown here come from a woman younger than 30 with Graves' hyperthyroidism.

Notes on this clonotype: No DNA is shown, since the ends of the CDR3 on it are uncertain; the CDR3 is the one TCRdb lists. V usage is TRBV13 and J usage is TRBJ1-5; the tabulated D call, TRBD1, remains unverified against the DNA. CDR1 PRHDT and CDR2 FYEKMQ come from the germline V gene (reference sequence). The CDR3 sequence runs 13 residues, both termini included. The CDR3 loop reads CASRVGLGSAMHF.

V is TRBV12-3 or TRBV12-4 and J is TRBJ2-7; 9 bases are shared with TRBD1. With 8 bases clipped from V and 0 bases from J, the junction kept 5 bases outside the gene matches. The CDR3 contains 14 residues. Here the CDR3 reads CASSRTGASYEQYF. The CDR3 coding sequence is TGTGCCAGCTCCCGGACAGGGGCCTCCTACGAGCAGTACTTC.

The chain uses TRBV7-9 and TRBJ2-7, with D perhaps TRBD2 (5 bases). The germline V gene has CDR1 SEHNR and CDR2 FQNEAQ (reference sequence). Deletions cut 2 bases from V and 7 bases from J, with 9 bases between. The CDR3 covers 12 residues. The CDR3 loop is CASSLLAQEQYF. CDR3 sequence (DNA): TGTGCCAGCAGCTTATTAGCGCAGGAGCAGTACTTC.

This sequence joins TRBV12-3 or TRBV12-4 and TRBJ2-1, with 10 bases lining up with TRBD2. This CDR3 has 15 residues. Unmatched junction bases numbered 5, after V lost 2 bases and J lost 7 bases. CDR3 sequence reads: CASSLRFSGRNEQFF. The CDR3 nucleotides are TGTGCCAGCAGTTTACGGTTTAGCGGGAGGAATGAGCAGTTCTTC.

The rearrangement joins TRBV10-3 to TRBJ2-2, with D hard to call. This CDR3 region has 16 residues. Germline CDR1 and CDR2: ENHRY and SYGVKD. Between the trimmed V and J ends, which lost 3 bases and 4 bases, there was a span of 15 bases. The CDR3 protein is CAISELTGEVTGELFF. The CDR3 DNA is TGTGCCATCAGTGAATTGACGGGTGAGGTCACCGGGGAGCTGTTTTTT.

This clonotype was counted at least ten times. The rearrangement uses TRBV11-2 and TRBJ2-5, with TRBD1 matching over 7 bases. From germline, CDR1 is SGHAT and CDR2 FQNNGV. With V trimmed by 5 bases and J by 1 base, 7 bases remained unmatched. The CDR3 length is 15 residues. CDR3 DNA sequence: TGTGCCAGCAGCCGATTGGGACAGCTCCAAGAGACCCAGTACTTC. Residues: CASSRLGQLQETQYF.

As for this clonotype: Given a much more abundant clone one base away, this may be a read error. This chain joins TRBV3-1 and TRBJ1-1, with D maybe TRBD1 (5 bases). This CDR3 comprises 12 residues. The germline gives CDR1 LGHDT, CDR2 YNNKEL (reference sequence). The DNA for the CDR3 is TGTGCCAGCACGGGGCGGTACACTGAAGCTCTCTTT. Translating gives CASTGRYTEALF.

This clonotype showed up just a few times. The chain uses TRBV3-1 and TRBJ2-5; 9 bases fit TRBD1. Trimming removed 1 base from V and 5 bases from J; junction bases left unmatched: 8. This CDR3 contains 16 residues. CDR1 is LGHDT, CDR2 YNNKEL, per germline (reference sequence). CDR3: CASSQARTGVGETQYF. For the CDR3, the DNA is TGTGCCAGCAGCCAAGCTCGGACAGGGGTCGGGGAGACCCAGTACTTC.

This clonotype was counted at least ten times. The J gene is TRBJ2-5, the V gene TRBV20-1; no definite D call. Looked up from germline, CDR1 is DFQATT and CDR2 is SNEGSKA (reference sequence). Trimming left V 3 bases short and J 1 base short, with 9 bases between. This CDR3 has 13 residues. CDR3 sequence: CSARFFSQETQYF. As DNA, the CDR3 is TGCAGTGCTAGGTTCTTCAGCCAAGAGACCCAGTACTTC.

This clonotype appeared many times. V is TRBV19 and J is TRBJ1-1; D is uncertain. Trimming took 0 bases from V and 6 from J, leaving 8 bases between them. The CDR3 runs to 13 residues. Germline V gene lookup returns CDR1 LNHDA and CDR2 SQIVND (reference sequence). The CDR3 DNA is TGTGCCAGTAGTATAGATGACGGGGCTGAAGCTTTCTTT. The encoded protein is CASSIDDGAEAFF.

The genes are TRBV6-1 and TRBJ1-1; D call uncertain. Germline CDR1 and CDR2: MNHNS and SASEGT. V was shortened by 6 bases and J by 2 bases, with 13 bases between the two germline ends. The CDR3 loop spans 14 amino acids. In nucleotides, the CDR3 is TGTGCCAGCAGCCTCAGAGCCGTTAACACTGAAGCTTTCTTT. Translated, it gives CASSLRAVNTEAFF.

This clonotype was seen ten or more times. The V gene is TRBV2, the J gene TRBJ2-2; D perhaps matches TRBD1 (6 bases). The V and J ends lost 8 bases and 4 bases respectively, with 8 bases between them. The CDR3 loop spans 12 amino acids. Germline CDR1 is SNHLY and CDR2 is FYNNEI. CDR3 loop: CASDRSTGELFF. CDR3 sequence (DNA): TGTGCCAGCGACAGGTCCACCGGGGAGCTGTTTTTT.

Many counts were recorded for this clonotype. The chain joins TRBV30 to TRBJ1-4; D call uncertain. Between the trimmed V and J ends, which lost 4 bases and 5 bases, there was a span of 11 bases. The CDR3 is made up of 13 amino acids. The germline V gene encodes CDR1 GTSNPN and CDR2 SVGIG (reference sequence). This chain's CDR3 is CAWTKQQNEKLFF. CDR3 in DNA: TGTGCCTGGACGAAACAGCAAAATGAAAAACTGTTTTTT.

V usage is TRBV5-1 and J usage is TRBJ1-3; a possible D gene is TRBD1 (5 bases). The CDR3 spans 17 residues. Germline lookup yields CDR1 SGHRS and CDR2 YFSETQ. The V end was cut by 0 bases, the J end by 0 bases, with 13 bases between. CDR3 amino acids: CASSLEGTGFSGNTIYF. CDR3 coding DNA: TGCGCCAGCAGCTTGGAAGGGACGGGCTTCTCTGGAAACACCATATATTTT.

This clonotype appeared many times. The rearrangement links TRBV24-1 to TRBJ2-3; D might be TRBD1 (6 bases). Trimming pared 0 bases from V and 3 bases from J, leaving 12 bases between. CDR1 and CDR2 from the germline V gene are KGHDR and SFDVKD. This CDR3 is built from 16 residues. CDR3 in amino acids: CATSDLNRVGTDTQYF. The CDR3 nucleotides are TGTGCCACCAGTGATTTGAACAGGGTTGGGACAGATACGCAGTATTTT.

This clonotype came up many times. V usage is TRBV7-9 and J usage is TRBJ2-5, with 7 nucleotides matching TRBD2. This CDR3 region has 15 residues. CDR1 SEHNR and CDR2 FQNEAQ come from the germline V gene (reference sequence). V shed 2 bases and J 1 base; nucleotides not matched to a gene: 4. DNA of the CDR3: TGTGCCAGCAGCTTACGCCGCGGGAGCCAAGAGACCCAGTACTTC. Translated: CASSLRRGSQETQYF.

This clonotype occurred a few times. J is TRBJ2-3 and V is TRBV10-3, with 13 bases aligning to TRBD2. Looked up from germline, CDR1 is ENHRY and CDR2 is SYGVKD. The CDR3 totals 15 residues. J gave up 3 bases and V 6 bases, and 3 bases lay outside the gene matches. CDR3 amino acids: CAIRRLAGGTDTQYF. Written as DNA, the CDR3 is TGTGCCATCAGGCGACTAGCGGGAGGTACAGATACGCAGTATTTT.

This clonotype was seen at least ten times. This chain joins TRBV12-3 or TRBV12-4 and TRBJ2-1, with 12 bases aligning to TRBD2. V dropped 5 bases and J dropped 9; count of bases not matched to a gene: 17. CDR3 length: 18 residues. CDR3: CASSLIKTSGRLFGEQFF. DNA of the CDR3: TGTGCCAGCAGTCTTATAAAGACTAGCGGGAGACTTTTTGGTGAGCAGTTCTTC.

This clonotype was detected ten times or more. The rearrangement joins TRBV7-2 to TRBJ2-1; D may be TRBD2 (6 bases). This CDR3 is built from 15 residues. The germline CDR1 and CDR2 sequences are SGHTA and FQGNSA. Trimming cost V 5 bases and J 8 bases, with 19 bases left between them. The DNA for the CDR3 is TGTGCCAGCAGCCCCCCAGGGCGGGGATTCCATGAGCAGTTCTTC. Translated, it gives CASSPPGRGFHEQFF.

There are many counts of this clonotype. This rearrangement joins TRBV15 to TRBJ1-4; unclear D gene. This CDR3 comprises 15 residues. V lost 0 bases, J lost 4 bases, and 9 bases lay in between. Germline CDR1 reads LNHNV; CDR2 reads YYDKDF (reference sequence). The CDR3 bases are TGTGCCACCAGCAGAGATAGACGGAGTAATGAAAAACTGTTTTTT. This translates into CATSRDRRSNEKLFF.

The chain employs TRBV2 and TRBJ2-2, with D perhaps TRBD1 or TRBD2 (5 bases each). Per the germline V gene, CDR1 is SNHLY and CDR2 is FYNNEI. CDR3 length: 14 amino acids. V dropped 11 bases and J dropped 1 base, with 14 bases sitting between them. CDR3 protein: CAGRPDKNTGELFF. In DNA, the CDR3 is TGTGCCGGGAGACCGGACAAGAACACCGGGGAGCTGTTTTTT.